The 29 T cell receptor beta chains in this list originate from one sample, sequenced in a study of cytomegalovirus exposure and HLA in healthy donors. PCR was performed using 60 Vbeta and 13 Jbeta primers. Sequencing used immunoSEQ multiplex PCR; TCRdb keeps in-frame clones, though not all of them. This sample carries about 96,000 clones, approximately 75% of them seen once, and the ten largest clones take over 12%. Sample: PBMCs. The source is a woman in her 70s in good health and CMV-seropositive.

This clone was seen once. V and J are TRBV10-1 and TRBJ1-1; D is ambiguous. There are 14 residues in the CDR3. Germline V CDR1 and CDR2: WNHNN, SYGVQD (reference sequence). With 3 bases removed from V and 0 bases from J, the gap between germline ends came to 8 bases. The CDR3 protein is CASSDSRVNTEAFF. CDR3 DNA sequence: TGCGCCAGCAGTGACTCACGGGTGAACACTGAAGCTTTCTTT.

The chain is built from TRBV27 and TRBJ1-6; D remains unclear. V lost 5 bases, J lost 0 bases, and 5 bases lay in between. The CDR3 has 14 amino acids. Germline-derived CDR1 and CDR2 are MNHEY and SMNVEV (reference sequence). CDR3 DNA: TGTGCCAGCAGTCTTAGCTCCTATAATTCACCCCTCCACTTT. It yields the protein CASSLSSYNSPLHF.

This clone was recorded only once. The rearrangement uses TRBV7-2 and TRBJ1-2, with 8 bases identical to TRBD1. The CDR3 has 14 amino acids. The germline V gene encodes CDR1 SGHTA and CDR2 FQGNSA. The ends lost 5 bases at V and 2 bases at J; junction bases unmatched: 4. Here the CDR3 reads CASSPRTGNYGYTF. CDR3 in DNA: TGTGCCAGCAGCCCCCGGACAGGGAACTATGGCTACACCTTC.

In its sample, this clone was seen once. Other DNA sequences of this sample code for an identical CDR3. The rearrangement joins TRBV19 to TRBJ2-1; D not certain. Germline V gives CDR1 LNHDA, CDR2 SQIVND (reference sequence). The CDR3 contains 16 residues. Between the trimmed V and J ends, which lost 4 bases and 8 bases, there was a span of 21 bases. Here the CDR3 reads CASSSQAARILHEQFF. The CDR3 coding sequence is TGTGCCAGTAGTAGCCAGGCAGCCCGCATCTTACATGAGCAGTTCTTC.

V and J are TRBV2 and TRBJ2-3, with 14 bases that match TRBD2. The germline CDR1 and CDR2 sequences are SNHLY and FYNNEI. The CDR3 length is 15 residues. J gave up 6 bases and V 4 bases, and 3 bases lay outside the gene matches. The CDR3 nucleotides read TGTGCCAGCAGTGCGACTAGCGGGAGGGTGGATACGCAGTATTTT. Its translation is CASSATSGRVDTQYF. Filled out from reference TRBV2 and TRBJ2-3, the complete variable domain reads EPEVTQTPSHQVTQMGQEVILRCVPISNHLYFYWYRQILGQKVEFLVSFYNNEISEKSEIFDDQFSVERPDGSNFTLKIRSTKLEDSAMYFCASSATSGRVDTQYFGPGTRLTVL.

V is TRBV9 and J is TRBJ2-2; tentative D call: TRBD2 (5 bases). Germline V lookup: CDR1 SGDLS, CDR2 YYNGEE. The V end lost 0 bases, the J end lost 8 bases, and 11 bases lay between the germline ends. The CDR3 is 14 residues long. CDR3 protein: CASSVVGVGGELFF. CDR3 DNA: TGTGCCAGCAGCGTAGTCGGGGTAGGAGGGGAGCTGTTTTTT.

The chain combines TRBV11-3 with TRBJ2-1; 10 nucleotides agree with TRBD1. V was clipped by 5 bases and J by 9 bases; unmatched bases: 7. The CDR3 sequence is 14 residues long. Germline lookup yields CDR1 SGHNT and CDR2 YENEEA. CDR3: CASSAGTGAGEQFF. The CDR3 DNA sequence: TGTGCCAGCAGCGCTGGGACAGGGGCGGGTGAGCAGTTCTTC.

The rearrangement joins TRBV4-2 to TRBJ2-7; D is possibly TRBD1 (6 bases). This CDR3 spans 16 amino acids. The germline V gene encodes CDR1 LGHNA and CDR2 YNFKEQ. V dropped 0 bases and J dropped 5 bases, with 17 bases sitting between them. CDR3 coding DNA: TGTGCCAGCAGCCAAGAGCTATTGGGGGCGAGAAACGAGCAGTACTTC. Translated: CASSQELLGARNEQYF.

CDR3 nucleotide sequence: TGTGCCAGCTCACCACCGTGGGGCCAGGGGAGCTCTGGGGAGCTGTTTTTT. It codes for CASSPPWGQGSSGELFF. This chain connects TRBV18 to TRBJ2-2; D is perhaps TRBD1 (6 bases). CDR3 length: 17 amino acids. The V gene's germline CDR1 is KGHSH and CDR2 LQKENI. Trimming took off 0 bases at V and 8 bases at J, with 19 bases between the two ends.

This chain's CDR3 is CASSSRDRVYGYTF. The CDR3 region has the DNA TGTGCCAGCAGCTCCCGGGACAGGGTGTATGGCTACACCTTC. V and J are TRBV7-8 and TRBJ1-2; 9 bases align to TRBD1. The germline CDR1 and CDR2 sequences are SGHVS and FQNEAQ. V lost 4 bases, J lost 5 bases, and 5 bases stayed unmatched. This CDR3 spans 14 amino acids.

The chain joins TRBV19 to TRBJ1-1; TRBD1 agrees at 8 bases. Germline trimming cut 6 bases from V and 4 bases from J; bases unmatched to any gene: 4. The CDR3 sequence is 13 residues long. The germline V gene has CDR1 LNHDA and CDR2 SQIVND (reference sequence). The DNA for the CDR3 is TGTGCCAGTAGGATTGACAGGGGCACTGAAGCTTTCTTT. This sequence encodes CASRIDRGTEAFF.

The chain joins TRBV7-9 to TRBJ1-5, with no clear D. The germline V gene encodes CDR1 SEHNR and CDR2 FQNEAQ (reference sequence). The length of the CDR3 is 16 residues. V lost 5 bases to trimming and J lost 3 bases, with 17 bases between them. CDR3: CASSPMIAGFNQPQHF. The CDR3 bases are TGTGCCAGCAGCCCCATGATAGCTGGATTCAATCAGCCCCAGCATTTT.

This clone was counted once. The V gene is TRBV6-6, the J gene TRBJ2-3; 11 bases are shared with TRBD2. J gave up 5 bases and V 7 bases, and 8 bases lay outside the gene matches. Germline V gives CDR1 MNHNY, CDR2 SVGAGI (reference sequence). There are 15 residues in the CDR3. DNA for the CDR3: TGTGCCAGCATTTTTAGCGGGGGGGCCTTAGATACGCAGTATTTT. This gives the protein CASIFSGGALDTQYF.

The chain joins TRBV27 to TRBJ1-4; 8 nucleotides agree with TRBD1. The V and J ends lost 8 bases and 8 bases, in that order; junction bases with no gene match: 10. Germline-derived CDR1 and CDR2 are MNHEY and SMNVEV (reference sequence). The CDR3 is made up of 14 amino acids. The CDR3 spells CASSPQGEGEKLFF. DNA of the CDR3: TGTGCCAGCTCACCACAGGGGGAGGGAGAAAAACTGTTTTTT. The variable domain in full, with the rest retrieved from reference TRBV27 and TRBJ1-4, is EAQVTQNPRYLITVTGKKLTVTCSQNMNHEYMSWYRQDPGLGLRQIYYSMNVEVTDKGDVPEGYKVSRKEKRNFPLILESPSPNQTSLYFCASSPQGEGEKLFFGSGTQLSVL.

The J gene is TRBJ2-1, the V gene TRBV7-2; 10 bases agree with TRBD2. The V gene's germline CDR1 is SGHTA and CDR2 FQGNSA. This CDR3 is 16 amino acids long. V was clipped by 2 bases and J by 5 bases; unmatched bases: 6. DNA for the CDR3: TGTGCCAGCAGCTTAAATATAGCGGGGGGAAACAATGAGCAGTTCTTC. Translation gives CASSLNIAGGNNEQFF.

The chain carries TRBV6-1 and TRBJ1-1; D call uncertain. Germline V gene data show CDR1 as MNHNS and CDR2 as SASEGT. This CDR3 is built from 10 residues. V was clipped by 11 bases and J by 5 bases, with 9 bases between them. This chain's CDR3 is CAVGRTEAFF. CDR3 sequence (DNA): TGTGCCGTTGGCAGAACTGAAGCTTTCTTT.

The chain combines TRBV5-1 with TRBJ1-3; D is unresolved. The CDR3 is 15 amino acids. Germline V gene sequence: CDR1 SGHRS, CDR2 YFSETQ. Trimming took 7 bases from V and 1 from J, leaving 15 bases between them. The DNA for the CDR3 is TGCGCCAGCCGAGGGAACACTTATTCTGGAAACACCATATATTTT. Translating it yields CASRGNTYSGNTIYF.

This clone turned up a few times. The chain couples TRBV27 to TRBJ1-1, with a weak D call TRBD1 (5 bases). This CDR3 region has 14 residues. The germline gives CDR1 MNHEY, CDR2 SMNVEV (reference sequence). V gave up 6 bases and J gave up 3 bases, with 14 bases separating them. In nucleotides, the CDR3 is TGTGCCAGCAGACTCGGGGGGGGAGACACTGAAGCTTTCTTT. Protein sequence: CASRLGGGDTEAFF.

This clone was seen a few times. This chain joins TRBV28 and TRBJ1-1, with TRBD1 as a possible D gene (6 bases). This CDR3 contains 14 residues. Germline assignment: CDR1 MDHEN and CDR2 SYDVKM. The V end was cut by 9 bases, the J end by 5 bases, with 19 bases between. The DNA for the CDR3 is TGTGCCAGTTCACTACAGGGAGAAGGGACTGAAGCTTTCTTT. Protein: CASSLQGEGTEAFF.

The rearrangement links TRBV19 to TRBJ2-7; 10 nucleotides agree with TRBD1. There are 13 residues in the CDR3. From germline, CDR1 is LNHDA and CDR2 SQIVND (reference sequence). The CDR3 sequence: CAASTGGGYEQYF. The DNA of the CDR3 is TGTGCTGCGTCGACAGGGGGCGGCTACGAGCAGTACTTC. Supplemented by reference TRBV19 and TRBJ2-7, the full variable domain reads DGGITQSPKYLFRKEGQNVTLSCEQNLNHDAMYWYRQDPGQGLRLIYYSQIVNDFQKGDIAEGYSVSREKKESFPLTVTSAQKNPTAFYLCAASTGGGYEQYFGPGTRLTVT.

This chain joins TRBV5-3 and TRBJ2-5; D uncertain. TRBV5-3 carries the ORF label, with uncertain function. The CDR3 is 13 residues long. With 0 bases removed from V and 2 bases from J, the gap between germline ends came to 5 bases. The CDR3 here is CARSLVHQETQYF. The CDR3 coding sequence is TGTGCCAGAAGCTTGGTCCATCAAGAGACCCAGTACTTC.

The chain carries TRBV7-9 and TRBJ2-3, with D perhaps matching TRBD2 (6 bases). The V end was cut by 10 bases, the J end by 5 bases, with 19 bases between. CDR1 SEHNR and CDR2 FQNEAQ come from the germline V gene (reference sequence). The CDR3 totals 14 residues. The CDR3 sequence is CAIPLGRREDTQYF. As DNA, the CDR3 is TGTGCCATCCCGTTAGGACGGCGGGAAGATACGCAGTATTTT.

In its sample, this clone was seen a few times. The chain joins TRBV27 to TRBJ2-5; 8 bases fit TRBD2. Per the germline V gene, CDR1 is MNHEY and CDR2 is SMNVEV (reference sequence). V lost 3 bases and J lost 0; bases outside the gene matches: 0. This CDR3 has 14 residues. The CDR3 nucleotides are TGTGCCAGCAGTTTGCGGGGGGACCAAGAGACCCAGTACTTC. Translation gives CASSLRGDQETQYF.

This clone was observed a few times. This rearrangement joins TRBV19 to TRBJ2-2, with TRBD1 matching over 9 bases. The germline CDR1 and CDR2 sequences are LNHDA and SQIVND (reference sequence). After removal of 2 bases from V and 2 bases from J, the junction contained 3 bases not matched to a gene. The CDR3 has 16 amino acids. CDR3 loop: CASSINRGPNTGELFF. The CDR3 DNA sequence: TGTGCCAGTAGTATAAACAGGGGGCCTAACACCGGGGAGCTGTTTTTT.

To note about this clone: At one end, the junction sequence differs from germline, possibly due to a read error. The CDR3, as DNA: TGTTCCAGCGATCTAGCGGGCTACGAGCAGTACTTC. Translation gives CSSDLAGYEQYF. This chain joins TRBV7-9 and TRBJ2-7; 8 bases are shared with TRBD2. CDR3 length: 12 amino acids. CDR1 SEHNR and CDR2 FQNEAQ come from the germline V gene (reference sequence). The whole variable domain, filled in from reference TRBV7-9 and TRBJ2-7, reads DTGVSQNPRHKITKRGQNVTFRCDPISEHNRLYWYRQTLGQGPEFLTYFQNEAQLEKSRLLSDRFSAERPKGSFSTLEIQRTEQGDSAMYLCSSDLAGYEQYFGPGTRLTVT.

The chain combines TRBV19 with TRBJ2-5, with 10 bases lining up with TRBD2. The CDR3 is 16 amino acids. Germline V gives CDR1 LNHDA, CDR2 SQIVND (reference sequence). J lost 2 bases, V lost 6 bases, and 9 bases had no gene match. DNA for the CDR3: TGTGCCAGTAGCTTAGCGGGGGGCACCTTTCAAGAGACCCAGTACTTC. The encoded protein is CASSLAGGTFQETQYF.

This rearrangement joins TRBV6-6 to TRBJ1-5; 7 nucleotides line up with TRBD1. The CDR3 runs to 14 residues. The trim removed 4 bases at V and 5 bases at J, leaving 5 bases unmatched. In germline, CDR1 is MNHNY, CDR2 SVGAGI (reference sequence). CDR3: CASSSSGGHQPQHF. CDR3 in DNA: TGTGCCAGCAGTTCTTCAGGGGGTCATCAGCCCCAGCATTTT.

The rearrangement uses TRBV14 and TRBJ1-3, with D unclear. The CDR3 is 18 residues long. The germline CDR1 and CDR2 sequences are SGHDN and FVKESK. V was clipped by 1 base and J by 4 bases, with 20 bases between them. The CDR3 protein is CASSQGLAPLLRGNTIYF. In DNA, the CDR3 is TGTGCCAGCAGCCAAGGACTAGCCCCGTTATTGCGGGGAAACACCATATATTTT.

This clone showed up just a few times. The CDR3 region is CASSEMGGRGETQYF. The CDR3 DNA is TGTGCCAGCAGTGAAATGGGCGGGAGGGGTGAGACCCAGTACTTC. The rearrangement joins TRBV6-1 to TRBJ2-5; 9 bases are shared with TRBD2. Germline assignment: CDR1 MNHNS and CDR2 SASEGT. The CDR3 spans 15 residues. Losses at the gene ends were 2 bases for V and 5 bases for J; bases not matched to a gene: 6.